This TCR beta chain was captured by sequencing in a study of blood T cell repertoires in COVID-19. Study in general: Italy, Spain and the United States were the sources of the convalescent and acute COVID-19 samples. Sample material is recorded as cDNA or gDNA derived from T cells, B-cell-depleted T cells, or PBMCs.

The CDR3 loop spans 14 amino acids. From germline, CDR1 is KGHSH and CDR2 LQKENI. Trimming removed 3 bases from V and 5 bases from J; junction bases left unmatched: 3. Original processing methods: Reference gene primer amplification gave estimated nucleated cell counts. Assay used: immunoSEQ multiplex PCR; TCRdb lists only in-frame clones, some missing. The D gene and trimming were derived from the DNA, and the V and J assignments and clone size from that table. The sample lists 300,000 or so clones; 83% were seen once. As for this clone: At the DNA level, this CDR3 is encoded by other sequences in the same sample as well.

This clonotype originated in a woman aged 50 to 60 with acute or convalescent COVID-19. The V gene is TRBV18, the J gene TRBJ2-7; 11 positions agree with TRBD1. The specimen sequenced was peripheral blood. The CDR3 sequence is CASSPGTGGNEQYF. The CDR3 DNA sequence: TGTGCCAGCTCACCGGGGACAGGGGGGAACGAGCAGTACTTC. The full variable domain, with the rest looked up from reference TRBV18 and TRBJ2-7, is NAGVMQNPRHLVRRRGQEARLRCSPMKGHSHVYWYRQLPEEGLKFMVYLQKENIIDESGMPKERFSAEFPKEGPSILRIQQVVRGDSAAYFCASSPGTGGNEQYFGPGTRLTVT.